These 9 T cell receptor beta chains were sequenced from one sample in a study of T cell responses to AZD1222 COVID-19 vaccine. The repertoire was sequenced with immunoSEQ multiplex PCR; TCRdb's copy has only in-frame clones and lacks some. The sample has 40,000 to 60,000 clones; approximately 90% are singletons. The specimen comprised peripheral blood, sampled 28 days after the second AZD1222 dose. The receptors were sampled from an adult who received the AZD1222 COVID-19 vaccine.

This clone turned up a few times. The J gene is TRBJ2-7, the V gene TRBV7-8, with D possibly TRBD1 on 5 matching bases. Looked up from germline, CDR1 is SGHVS and CDR2 is FQNEAQ. The CDR3 has 16 amino acids. V lost 5 bases and J lost 3, with 20 bases in between. The DNA of the CDR3 is TGTGCCAGCAGCGCCGCCTGGCAGGACGGACACTACGAGCAGTACTTC. This codes for CASSAAWQDGHYEQYF.

This clone was found once. The DNA of the CDR3 is TGTGCCAGCAGCTTAGGACAGAACACCGGGGAGCTGTTTTTT. It encodes CASSLGQNTGELFF. This chain uses TRBV7-9 with TRBJ2-2; D unclear. The CDR3 is made up of 14 amino acids. Germline V gene sequence: CDR1 SEHNR, CDR2 FQNEAQ (reference sequence). The germline V and J ends were trimmed by 1 base and 1 base, with 4 bases remaining between them.

This clone was observed a single time. The genes are TRBV11-2 and TRBJ1-1; D uncertain. V lost 1 base and J lost 5, with 5 bases in between. The CDR3 is 12 amino acids. Germline values: CDR1 SGHAT, CDR2 FQNNGV. The CDR3 loop is CASSLVKTEAFF. In DNA form, the CDR3 reads TGTGCCAGCAGCTTAGTAAAGACTGAAGCTTTCTTT.

The V gene is TRBV30, the J gene TRBJ2-7, with D possibly being TRBD1 or TRBD2 (6 bases each). CDR1 is GTSNPN, CDR2 SVGIG, per germline (reference sequence). CDR3 length: 13 residues. The CDR3: CASLSEGAYEQYF. Here the CDR3 DNA reads TGTGCTTCCCTTTCGGAGGGGGCCTACGAGCAGTACTTC.

The chain is built from TRBV19 and TRBJ2-7, with 9 nucleotides matching TRBD1. Germline V lookup: CDR1 LNHDA, CDR2 SQIVND (reference sequence). The V segment lost 3 bases and the J segment 6 bases; nucleotides outside the gene matches: 6. The CDR3 consists of 14 residues. Here the CDR3 reads CASSIRTGVSEQYF. CDR3 nucleotides: TGTGCCAGTAGTATCAGGACAGGGGTCTCCGAGCAGTACTTC.

The V call is TRBV9, the J call TRBJ1-3, with TRBD1 identical over 7 bases. The germline V gene encodes CDR1 SGDLS and CDR2 YYNGEE. V gave up 3 bases and J gave up 0 bases; unmatched junction bases: 3. CDR3 length: 15 residues. The CDR3 loop is CASSGQGLSGNTIYF. CDR3 sequence (DNA): TGTGCCAGCAGCGGACAGGGCCTCTCTGGAAACACCATATATTTT.

This rearrangement joins TRBV7-9 to TRBJ2-1; 11 bases fit TRBD2. Trimming removed 3 bases from V and 7 bases from J; junction bases left unmatched: 8. Germline loops: CDR1 SEHNR, CDR2 FQNEAQ (reference sequence). CDR3 size: 16 residues. DNA for the CDR3: TGTGCCAGCAGCTTTGGGAGACTAGCGGGGAATAATGAGCAGTTCTTC. It yields the protein CASSFGRLAGNNEQFF.

The rearrangement links TRBV6-7 to TRBJ1-4; the D is unclear. TRBV6-7 is filed as an ORF, its function uncertain. V was cut by 9 bases and J by 2 bases, with 25 bases left in between. The CDR3 length is 18 residues. The CDR3 region is CASLPLHTRLATNEKLFF. CDR3 bases: TGTGCCAGTTTACCTTTACATACTCGACTTGCCACTAATGAAAAACTGTTTTTT.

As DNA, the CDR3 is TGTGCCACCAGTGATGCTAGGAGCTCCTACAATGAGCAGTTCTTC. Translating it yields CATSDARSSYNEQFF. The chain recombines TRBV24-1 with TRBJ2-1; D not resolved. Germline V gives CDR1 KGHDR, CDR2 SFDVKD. The germline V and J ends were trimmed by 3 bases and 0 bases, with 8 bases remaining between them. The CDR3 is 15 amino acids.